This is a list of T cell receptor beta chains from one sample in a study of CXCR3-negative and CXCR3-positive naive CD8 T cells. Each CDR3 protein gets one entry in TCRdb, which reprocessed the 5' RACE reads and gives no DNA. Found here are some 150,000 distinct CDR3 sequences; the top ten clones hold less than 0.55%. The sequenced material came from naive CXCR3+ CD8+ T cells from blood. The receptors shown here come from a human donor in good health. Some clones in this sample may be carry-over from other donors' samples. Each CDR3 is given with its conserved first and last residue.

J gene: TRBJ2-6
V gene: TRBV19
CDR3 protein: CASTGGSGTGYSGANVLTF

J gene: TRBJ1-1
V gene: TRBV25-1
CDR3 protein: CASRAQGPNTEAFF

J gene: TRBJ2-1
V gene: TRBV28
CDR3 protein: CASSQVGPSYNEQFF

J gene: TRBJ2-2
V gene: TRBV3-1
CDR3 protein: CASSHITGELFF

J gene: TRBJ2-3
V gene: TRBV4-3
CDR3 protein: CASSQELSVDHSPDTQYF

J gene: TRBJ2-7
V gene: TRBV29-1
CDR3 protein: CSVPGLDEQYF

J gene: TRBJ1-1
V gene: TRBV14
CDR3 protein: CASSSPRGGDMNTEAFF

J gene: TRBJ2-1
V gene: TRBV28
CDR3 protein: CASSSRTPSPNEQFF

J gene: TRBJ1-1
V gene: TRBV28
CDR3 protein: CASTSRMNTEAFF

J gene: TRBJ2-7
V gene: TRBV28
CDR3 protein: CASSFRGVLAREQYF

J gene: TRBJ1-5
V gene: TRBV7-9
CDR3 protein: CASSYYSGDSGNQPQHF

J gene: TRBJ2-2
V gene: TRBV19
CDR3 protein: CATSPGARSTGELFF

J gene: TRBJ2-1
V gene: TRBV7-8
CDR3 protein: CASSQREGQGSPNEQFF

J gene: TRBJ2-7
V gene: TRBV7-6
CDR3 protein: CASSPGQSEQYF

J gene: TRBJ1-1
V gene: TRBV5-6
CDR3 protein: CASSRGNTEAFF

J gene: TRBJ2-1
V gene: TRBV20-1
CDR3 protein: CSARESSGVHEQFF

J gene: TRBJ1-2
V gene: TRBV7-2
CDR3 protein: CASSSPGVAFGYTF

J gene: TRBJ1-2
V gene: TRBV7-8
CDR3 protein: CASSYPPGQGNSLNYGYTF

J gene: TRBJ1-5
V gene: TRBV28
CDR3 protein: CASSPRTGTGQPQHF

J gene: TRBJ2-7
V gene: TRBV12-3/TRBV12-4
CDR3 protein: CASSPPPDTGTAYEQYF

J gene: TRBJ2-5
V gene: TRBV7-9
CDR3 protein: CASSLASRAQFAEETQYF

J gene: TRBJ2-7
V gene: TRBV4-3
CDR3 protein: CASSPGLAVYEQYF

J gene: TRBJ1-4
V gene: TRBV29-1
CDR3 protein: CSVGSPPGEKLFF

J gene: TRBJ2-7
V gene: TRBV3-1
CDR3 protein: CASSPGLAGAASYEQYF